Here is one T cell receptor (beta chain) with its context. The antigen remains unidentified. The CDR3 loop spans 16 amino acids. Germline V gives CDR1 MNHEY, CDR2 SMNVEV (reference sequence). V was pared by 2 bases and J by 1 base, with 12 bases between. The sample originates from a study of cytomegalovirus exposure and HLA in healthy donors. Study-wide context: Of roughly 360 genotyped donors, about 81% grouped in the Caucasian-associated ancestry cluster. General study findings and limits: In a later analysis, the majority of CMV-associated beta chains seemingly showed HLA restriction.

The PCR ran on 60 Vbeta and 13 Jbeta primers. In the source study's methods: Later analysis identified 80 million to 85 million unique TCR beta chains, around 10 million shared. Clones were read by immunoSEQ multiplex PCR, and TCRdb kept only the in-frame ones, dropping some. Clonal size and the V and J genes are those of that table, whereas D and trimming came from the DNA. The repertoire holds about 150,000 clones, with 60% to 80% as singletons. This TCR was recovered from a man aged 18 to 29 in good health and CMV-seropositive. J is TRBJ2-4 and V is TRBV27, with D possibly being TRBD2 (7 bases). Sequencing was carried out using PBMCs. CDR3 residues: CASSLGGAGAKNIQYF. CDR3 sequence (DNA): TGTGCCAGCAGTTTAGGGGGGGCCGGGGCCAAAAACATTCAGTACTTC.